These 21 T cell receptor beta chains came from one sample sequenced in a study of identical twins. MiXCR, applied by TCRdb to the 5' RACE reads, yields one record per CDR3 protein. The sample records some 500,000 distinct CDR3 sequences, 20% to 25% being singletons. These data also formed part of another study, on T cells expressing NK-cell markers.

What was sequenced was CD4+ T cells sorted from blood. The origin of the receptors is a woman in her late teens or twenties in good health.

This clonotype was observed at least ten times. The chain carries TRBV12-3 or TRBV12-4 and TRBJ1-5, with 7 bases aligning to TRBD1. The CDR3 has 18 amino acids. The trim removed 4 bases at V and 0 bases at J, leaving 12 bases unmatched. DNA for the CDR3: TGTGCCAGCAGTTCATTTTATCCCGGACAGGATAGCAATCAGCCCCAGCATTTT. Protein sequence: CASSSFYPGQDSNQPQHF.

The chain employs TRBV12-3 or TRBV12-4 and TRBJ1-5; no reliable D call. CDR3 length equals 14 residues. Trimming removed 1 base from V and 4 bases from J, with 8 bases in between. CDR3 in amino acids: CASSLGGFNQPQHF. The CDR3 nucleotides read TGTGCCAGCAGTTTAGGAGGGTTTAATCAGCCCCAGCATTTT.

The rearrangement links TRBV4-3 to TRBJ2-1; D call uncertain. Germline V gene data show CDR1 as LGHNA and CDR2 as YSLEER. V was pared by 5 bases and J by 0 bases, with 11 bases between. This CDR3 spans 15 amino acids. The CDR3 DNA reads TGCGCCAGCAGCGCTGCAACGAGCTCCTACAATGAGCAGTTCTTC. Its protein is CASSAATSSYNEQFF.

This clonotype was seen at least ten times. J is TRBJ1-6 and V is TRBV5-1; no firm D call. The V end lost 7 bases, the J end lost 7 bases, and 12 bases lay between the germline ends. CDR1 is SGHRS, CDR2 YFSETQ, per germline. The CDR3 is 13 residues long. In nucleotides, the CDR3 is TGCGCCAGCCGAGACATCTGGAATTCACCCCTCCACTTT. Protein sequence: CASRDIWNSPLHF.

The V call is TRBV7-2, the J call TRBJ2-1, with 8 bases identical to TRBD2. V shed 2 bases, J shed 9 bases, and the junction held 9 bases outside the gene matches. Per the germline V gene, CDR1 is SGHTA and CDR2 is FQGNSA. The CDR3 spans 15 residues. CDR3 sequence reads: CASSLMVAGNREQFF. The CDR3 DNA reads as TGTGCCAGCAGCTTAATGGTAGCGGGAAATCGTGAGCAGTTCTTC.

This chain links TRBV28 with TRBJ2-7; D unclear. The germline gives CDR1 MDHEN, CDR2 SYDVKM. The CDR3 length is 14 residues. The V end lost 5 bases, the J end lost 2 bases, and 13 bases lay between the germline ends. The chain's CDR3 is CASSDFGNPYEQYF. The CDR3 nucleotides are TGTGCCAGCAGTGATTTCGGCAACCCCTACGAGCAGTACTTC.

This clonotype was seen a handful of times. The rearrangement joins TRBV9 to TRBJ2-2; tentative D call: TRBD1 (5 bases). V was trimmed by 0 bases and J by 3 bases, leaving 12 bases between them. The CDR3 totals 16 residues. CDR1 and CDR2 from the germline V gene are SGDLS and YYNGEE. CDR3 residues: CASSVEARAYTGELFF. The CDR3 DNA sequence: TGTGCCAGCAGCGTAGAGGCCAGGGCCTACACCGGGGAGCTGTTTTTT.

The chain has TRBV12-3 or TRBV12-4 and TRBJ2-2; 8 nucleotides match TRBD1. This CDR3 has 15 amino acids. The V segment lost 4 bases and the J segment 4 bases; nucleotides outside the gene matches: 5. The CDR3 nucleotides read TGTGCCAGCAGTTCAACCGGGACAGGCACCGGGGAGCTGTTTTTT. It codes for CASSSTGTGTGELFF.

The chain joins TRBV7-8 to TRBJ1-2, with D unclear. Trimming shortened V by 1 base and J by 8 bases, and 14 bases separated the two germline ends. The CDR3 is 14 amino acids. Germline assignment: CDR1 SGHVS and CDR2 FQNEAQ. CDR3 region: CASSLGGRARGYTF. Here the CDR3 DNA reads TGTGCCAGCAGCTTAGGTGGGAGGGCCCGCGGCTACACCTTC.

This clonotype was counted many times. The J gene is TRBJ2-1, the V gene TRBV29-1; D is possibly TRBD1 (6 bases). The CDR3 is made up of 13 amino acids. V lost 7 bases, J lost 9 bases, and 19 bases lay in between. Germline V gene lookup returns CDR1 SQVTM and CDR2 ANQGSEA. CDR3 in amino acids: CSASPGRGAEQFF. In nucleotides, the CDR3 is TGCAGCGCCTCCCCGGGCAGGGGCGCTGAGCAGTTCTTC.

This sequence joins TRBV20-1 and TRBJ1-4, with TRBD1 identical over 7 bases. From germline, CDR1 is DFQATT and CDR2 SNEGSKA (reference sequence). The CDR3 length is 11 residues. J gave up 8 bases and V 3 bases, and 0 bases lay outside the gene matches. Written as DNA, the CDR3 is TGCAGTGCTAGGGACAGGGAAAAACTGTTTTTT. Translating gives CSARDREKLFF.

This clonotype was counted only a few times. The chain couples TRBV4-2 to TRBJ1-6; D call uncertain. The CDR3 is 16 amino acids. The V gene lost 1 base and the J gene lost 1 base, with 8 bases spanning the gap. The V gene's germline CDR1 is LGHNA and CDR2 YNFKEQ. CDR3 in amino acids: CASSQGGGSYNSPLHF. CDR3 DNA sequence: TGTGCCAGCAGCCAAGGGGGAGGGTCCTATAATTCACCCCTCCACTTT.

This clonotype appeared a few times. The J gene is TRBJ2-7, the V gene TRBV7-2, with D maybe TRBD2 (6 bases). V dropped 5 bases and J dropped 2 bases, with 13 bases sitting between them. CDR1 is SGHTA, CDR2 FQGNSA, per germline. CDR3 length: 14 amino acids. This CDR3 is CASSRGGGPYEQYF. DNA for the CDR3: TGTGCCAGCAGCAGGGGAGGCGGACCCTACGAGCAGTACTTC.

The gene calls are TRBV5-1 and TRBJ2-4; D remains ambiguous. Trimming cost V 4 bases and J 1 base, with 12 bases left between them. Germline CDR1 SGHRS, CDR2 YFSETQ. The length of the CDR3 is 15 residues. The CDR3 DNA reads TGCGCCAGCAGCCTGGACCGGCTGGCCAAAAACATTCAGTACTTC. Translation: CASSLDRLAKNIQYF.

This rearrangement joins TRBV20-1 to TRBJ2-7, with no clear D. The germline V and J ends were trimmed by 5 bases and 2 bases, with 13 bases remaining between them. Germline CDR1 is DFQATT and CDR2 is SNEGSKA (reference sequence). This CDR3 region has 13 residues. CDR3 in amino acids: CSAPVASTYEQYF. In DNA form, the CDR3 reads TGCAGTGCTCCCGTAGCATCTACCTACGAGCAGTACTTC.

This clonotype was recorded many times. V is TRBV10-3 and J is TRBJ1-5; no reliable D call. This CDR3 comprises 15 residues. V was shortened by 5 bases and J by 0 bases, with 11 bases between the two germline ends. In germline, CDR1 is ENHRY, CDR2 SYGVKD. The CDR3 reads CAISPTVYSNQPQHF. The CDR3 bases are TGTGCCATCAGTCCCACAGTCTATAGCAATCAGCCCCAGCATTTT.

The CDR3 is CAISEQGQNTGELFF. CDR3 sequence (DNA): TGTGCCATCAGTGAACAGGGTCAAAACACCGGGGAGCTGTTTTTT. The V call is TRBV10-3, the J call TRBJ2-2; D is possibly TRBD1 (6 bases). CDR1 is ENHRY, CDR2 SYGVKD, per germline. This CDR3 is built from 15 residues. The germline V and J ends were trimmed by 3 bases and 2 bases, with 10 bases remaining between them.

V is TRBV3-1 and J is TRBJ1-5; no definite D call. Germline values: CDR1 LGHDT, CDR2 YNNKEL (reference sequence). Trimming left V 3 bases short and J 4 bases short, with 13 bases between. The CDR3 has 15 residues. This CDR3 is CASSQNFGGNQPQHF. CDR3 nucleotide sequence: TGTGCCAGCAGCCAGAACTTCGGAGGGAATCAGCCCCAGCATTTT.

This clonotype was picked up many times. The chain links TRBV5-1 to TRBJ1-1, with D maybe TRBD1 (6 bases). The CDR3 totals 11 residues. Germline lookup yields CDR1 SGHRS and CDR2 YFSETQ. Trimming pared 6 bases from V and 3 bases from J, leaving 6 bases between. CDR3 residues: CASKGDTEAFF. The CDR3 DNA is TGCGCCAGCAAGGGGGACACTGAAGCTTTCTTT.

The rearrangement joins TRBV5-1 to TRBJ1-3; D is ambiguous. The CDR3 contains 16 residues. The germline V gene has CDR1 SGHRS and CDR2 YFSETQ. Trimming shortened V by 0 bases and J by 0 bases, and 10 bases separated the two germline ends. In DNA form, the CDR3 reads TGCGCCAGCAGCTTGGCTGGGAGGACCTCTGGAAACACCATATATTTT. Its translation is CASSLAGRTSGNTIYF.

The V gene is TRBV5-4, the J gene TRBJ2-4; 9 nucleotides align to TRBD1. The trim removed 4 bases at V and 2 bases at J, leaving 7 bases unmatched. Germline CDR1 is SGHNT and CDR2 is YYREEE (reference sequence). CDR3 length equals 16 residues. CDR3: CASSPGTGRTKNIQYF. The CDR3 bases are TGTGCCAGCAGCCCGGGGACAGGGCGAACCAAAAACATTCAGTACTTC. The full variable domain, in which reference TRBV5-4 and TRBJ2-4 provide the parts outside the CDR3, is ETGVTQSPTHLIKTRGQQVTLRCSSQSGHNTVSWYQQALGQGPQFIFQYYREEENGRGNFPPRFSGLQFPNYSSELNVNALELDDSALYLCASSPGTGRTKNIQYFGAGTRLSVL.